This passage covers 15 T cell receptor beta chains from one sample sequenced in a study of shared clonotypes between healthy human individuals. This table comes from immunoSEQ multiplex PCR, and its TCRdb copy is limited to in-frame clones, with some not included. The sample consists of over a million clones, about 98.5% of them appearing once. Material for sequencing was naive CD4+ T cells sorted from blood. Documented subset: CD45RA+ positively selected. The receptor source for this set is a man younger than 40 in good health.

V usage is TRBV5-1 and J usage is TRBJ1-5, with 7 bases fitting TRBD1. The V gene end was trimmed by 0 bases and the J gene end by 2 bases; junction bases not matched to a gene: 2. This CDR3 has 15 amino acids. Germline CDR1 is SGHRS and CDR2 is YFSETQ. The CDR3 DNA reads as TGCGCCAGCAGCTTGGACGGGACAGGCAATCAGCCCCAGCATTTT. This codes for CASSLDGTGNQPQHF. Complete variable domain (other parts from reference TRBV5-1 and TRBJ1-5): KAGVTQTPRYLIKTRGQQVTLSCSPISGHRSVSWYQQTPGQGLQFLFEYFSETQRNKGNFPGRFSGRQFSNSRSEMNVSTLELGDSALYLCASSLDGTGNQPQHFGDGTRLSIL.

This clone showed up just once. V gene TRBV11-2 combines with J gene TRBJ2-2; D ambiguous. Per germline, CDR1 SGHAT and CDR2 FQNNGV. The ends were cut back, 6 bases at V and 4 bases at J, with 9 bases in the middle. This CDR3 is built from 13 residues. The chain's CDR3 is CASRVLSTGELFF. Written as DNA, the CDR3 is TGTGCCAGCAGGGTCCTTAGCACCGGGGAGCTGTTTTTT.

This chain connects TRBV18 to TRBJ2-7, with 11 bases matching TRBD1. After removal of 4 bases from V and 0 bases from J, the junction contained 8 bases not matched to a gene. The CDR3 loop spans 17 amino acids. CDR1 and CDR2 from the germline V gene are KGHSH and LQKENI. CDR3 bases: TGTGCCAGCTCACAGATCGGTGGGACAGGGGGCTCCTACGAGCAGTACTTC. Translation: CASSQIGGTGGSYEQYF.

The V call is TRBV7-6, the J call TRBJ2-3; 10 positions match TRBD2. This CDR3 contains 16 residues. The germline CDR1 and CDR2 sequences are SGHVS and FNYEAQ. The V gene end was trimmed by 1 base and the J gene end by 5 bases; junction bases not matched to a gene: 6. The DNA for the CDR3 is TGTGCCAGCAGCTTAGGGGCTAGCGGGAGTCAAGATACGCAGTATTTT. Amino acid sequence: CASSLGASGSQDTQYF.

The chain links TRBV11-2 to TRBJ2-1; D is possibly TRBD2 (6 bases). CDR1 and CDR2 (germline): SGHAT, FQNNGV. The CDR3 sequence is 15 residues long. V was trimmed by 1 base and J by 4 bases, leaving 11 bases between them. CDR3 nucleotides: TGTGCCAGCAGCTTAGCCGGGAGTGCGTACAATGAGCAGTTCTTC. Amino acids: CASSLAGSAYNEQFF. The full variable domain, rest sourced from reference TRBV11-2 and TRBJ2-1, is EAGVAQSPRYKIIEKRQSVAFWCNPISGHATLYWYQQILGQGPKLLIQFQNNGVVDDSQLPKDRFSAERLKGVDSTLKIQPAKLEDSAVYLCASSLAGSAYNEQFFGPGTRLTVL.

The chain is built from TRBV6-4 and TRBJ1-5; 7 bases are a match to TRBD1. CDR1 and CDR2 from the germline V gene are MRHNA and SNTAGT. This CDR3 region has 14 residues. With 8 bases clipped from V and 7 bases from J, the junction kept 11 bases outside the gene matches. The CDR3 nucleotides read TGTGCCAGCGGAAATCCGAGGGGGCGACAGCCCCAGCATTTT. This encodes CASGNPRGRQPQHF.

This clone was seen just once. The J gene is TRBJ2-1, the V gene TRBV29-1, with D perhaps TRBD2 (6 bases). CDR1 and CDR2 (germline): SQVTM, ANQGSEA. V gave up 4 bases and J gave up 0 bases, with 13 bases separating them. This CDR3 is 15 amino acids long. CDR3 in DNA: TGCAGCGTTGTTGGCGGGACCGACTCCTACAATGAGCAGTTCTTC. The encoded protein is CSVVGGTDSYNEQFF.

V usage is TRBV5-1 and J usage is TRBJ1-5; 9 positions match TRBD1. This CDR3 spans 17 amino acids. The V gene end was trimmed by 0 bases and the J gene end by 5 bases; junction bases not matched to a gene: 9. CDR1 and CDR2 (germline): SGHRS, YFSETQ. The CDR3 is CASSLGSGTGIYQPQHF. The CDR3 bases are TGCGCCAGCAGCTTGGGTTCCGGGACAGGGATCTATCAGCCCCAGCATTTT.

The rearrangement joins TRBV2 to TRBJ2-5, with 8 positions matching TRBD1. The junction had 9 bases not matched to a gene; V was cut back by 1 base and J by 2 bases. Germline V gives CDR1 SNHLY, CDR2 FYNNEI. This CDR3 spans 17 amino acids. This CDR3 reads CASSEGTGPVTQETQYF. CDR3 sequence (DNA): TGTGCCAGCAGTGAAGGGACAGGGCCCGTAACTCAAGAGACCCAGTACTTC.

The rearrangement links TRBV19 to TRBJ2-4; possibly TRBD1 for D (9 bases). In germline, CDR1 is LNHDA, CDR2 SQIVND (reference sequence). The germline V and J ends were trimmed by 8 bases and 4 bases, with 24 bases remaining between them. The CDR3 runs 17 residues. CDR3 coding DNA: TGTGCCAGTGCGGGGGGACAGGGAGCCATTCTAAAAAACATTCAGTACTTC. It codes for CASAGGQGAILKNIQYF.

This clone was detected only once. In this CDR3 the conserved last residue, phenylalanine or tryptophan, is missing, so a read error is likely. No DNA is shown, since the ends of the CDR3 on it are uncertain; the CDR3 is the one TCRdb lists. The chain links TRBV2 to TRBJ2-7; TRBD2 is taken as the D call from the table, unchecked against the DNA. Per germline, CDR1 SNHLY and CDR2 FYNNEI. Inclusive of both ends, the CDR3 amounts to 11 amino acids. The CDR3 sequence: CASSQVGREFL.

The chain joins TRBV6-5 to TRBJ1-1; D is unclear. CDR3 length: 12 amino acids. Trimming removed 0 bases from V and 9 bases from J, with 8 bases in between. Per germline, CDR1 MNHEY and CDR2 SVGAGI. The CDR3: CASSYSAGKAFF. The CDR3 DNA sequence: TGTGCCAGCAGTTACTCCGCCGGGAAAGCTTTCTTT.

This clone was seen just once. The CDR3 reads CASSALQGVISGNTIYF. The CDR3 DNA reads TGTGCCAGCAGCGCACTACAGGGCGTAATCTCTGGAAACACCATATATTTT. The V and J genes are TRBV9 and TRBJ1-3, with D perhaps TRBD1 (6 bases). The germline V gene has CDR1 SGDLS and CDR2 YYNGEE. V lost 3 bases, J lost 0 bases, and 16 bases lay in between. The CDR3 covers 17 residues.

The rearrangement links TRBV5-1 to TRBJ2-3; tentative D call: TRBD1 (6 bases). Germline values: CDR1 SGHRS, CDR2 YFSETQ. Deletions cut 0 bases from V and 0 bases from J, with 11 bases between. The CDR3 spans 16 residues. For the CDR3, the DNA is TGCGCCAGCAGCTTGGTAGGACAGACTAGCACAGATACGCAGTATTTT. It yields the protein CASSLVGQTSTDTQYF. Looking up the rest from reference TRBV5-1 and TRBJ2-3 gives the full variable domain: KAGVTQTPRYLIKTRGQQVTLSCSPISGHRSVSWYQQTPGQGLQFLFEYFSETQRNKGNFPGRFSGRQFSNSRSEMNVSTLELGDSALYLCASSLVGQTSTDTQYFGPGTRLTVL.

This clone was observed once. V is TRBV5-1 and J is TRBJ2-2, with TRBD1 matching over 8 bases. The V gene end was trimmed by 5 bases and the J gene end by 7 bases; junction bases not matched to a gene: 13. CDR3 length: 16 amino acids. The V gene's germline CDR1 is SGHRS and CDR2 YFSETQ. In DNA, the CDR3 is TGCGCCAGCAGACCCGAGACAGGGGCTGGTAACGGGGAGCTGTTTTTT. This gives the protein CASRPETGAGNGELFF.